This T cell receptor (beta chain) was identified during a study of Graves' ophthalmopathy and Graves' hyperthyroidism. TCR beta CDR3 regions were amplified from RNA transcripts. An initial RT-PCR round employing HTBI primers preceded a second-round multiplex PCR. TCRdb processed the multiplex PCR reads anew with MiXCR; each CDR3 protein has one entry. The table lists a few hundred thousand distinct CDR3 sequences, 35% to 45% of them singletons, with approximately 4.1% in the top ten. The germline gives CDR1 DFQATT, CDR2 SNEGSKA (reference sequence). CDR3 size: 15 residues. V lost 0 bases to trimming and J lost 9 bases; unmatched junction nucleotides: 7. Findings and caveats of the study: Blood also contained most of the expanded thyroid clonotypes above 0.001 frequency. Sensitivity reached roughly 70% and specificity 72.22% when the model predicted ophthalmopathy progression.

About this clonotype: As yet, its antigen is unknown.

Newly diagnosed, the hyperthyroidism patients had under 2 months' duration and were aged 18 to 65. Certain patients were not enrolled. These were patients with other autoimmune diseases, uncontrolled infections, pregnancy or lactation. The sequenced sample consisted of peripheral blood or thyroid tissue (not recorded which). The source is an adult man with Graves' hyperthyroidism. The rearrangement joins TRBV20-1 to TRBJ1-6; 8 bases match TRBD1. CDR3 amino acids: CSARDRGQESSPLHF. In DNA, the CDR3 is TGCAGTGCTAGAGACAGGGGGCAGGAGAGTTCACCCCTCCACTTT.